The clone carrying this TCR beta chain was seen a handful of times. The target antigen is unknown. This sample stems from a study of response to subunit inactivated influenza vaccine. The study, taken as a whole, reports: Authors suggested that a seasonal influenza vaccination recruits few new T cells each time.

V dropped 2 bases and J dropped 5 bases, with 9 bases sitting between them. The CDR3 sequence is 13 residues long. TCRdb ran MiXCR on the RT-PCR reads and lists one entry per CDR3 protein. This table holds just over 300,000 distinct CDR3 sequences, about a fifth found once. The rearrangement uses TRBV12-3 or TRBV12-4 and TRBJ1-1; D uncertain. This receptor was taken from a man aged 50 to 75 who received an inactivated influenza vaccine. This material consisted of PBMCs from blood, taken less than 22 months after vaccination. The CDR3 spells CASSLHVWTEAFF. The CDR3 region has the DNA TGTGCCAGCAGTTTACACGTCTGGACTGAAGCTTTCTTT.